This TCR beta chain was captured in a study of blood T cell repertoires in COVID-19. Turning to the study itself: Material from acute and convalescent COVID-19 was sourced from the United States, Italy and Spain.

Clones were read by immunoSEQ multiplex PCR, and TCRdb kept only the in-frame ones, dropping some. Of roughly 140,000 clones listed, around 84% were seen once; the top ten hold around 7.2%. V was trimmed by 5 bases and J by 2 bases, leaving 15 bases between them. Looked up from germline, CDR1 is LGHDT and CDR2 is YNNKEL (reference sequence). This CDR3 has 15 amino acids. The receptor was isolated from a woman between 50 and 59 years old in a cohort sampled during active or convalescent COVID-19. The rearrangement uses TRBV3-1 (or the pseudogene TRBV3-2) and TRBJ2-5, with D unclear. Material for sequencing was peripheral blood. The CDR3 DNA sequence: TGTGCCAGCAGCTCCCTGGGCTACTCACAAGAGACCCAGTACTTC. It specifies CASSSLGYSQETQYF.